What follows are 21 T cell receptor beta chains derived from one specimen sequenced in a study of T cells in Graves' hyperthyroidism and ophthalmopathy. TCR beta CDR3 sequences were amplified from RNA transcripts. Researchers ran a first-round RT-PCR on the TCR CDR3 using the HTBI primer set. Each CDR3 protein is one row after TCRdb ran MiXCR on the multiplex PCR reads. This sample has 360,000 or so distinct CDR3 sequences, with about a fifth found just once. Source material: blood. The receptors were sampled from a young woman with Graves' hyperthyroidism.

This chain joins TRBV3-1 and TRBJ2-7, with D uncertain. The V and J ends lost 1 base and 6 bases respectively, with 10 bases between them. CDR3 length: 13 residues. Germline V gene sequence: CDR1 LGHDT, CDR2 YNNKEL (reference sequence). The CDR3 sequence: CASSQGARSEQYF. CDR3 bases: TGTGCCAGCAGCCAAGGGGCGCGAAGCGAGCAGTACTTC.

This clonotype was observed at least ten times. The chain employs TRBV11-2 and TRBJ2-5; TRBD2 matches 9 bases. Germline loops: CDR1 SGHAT, CDR2 FQNNGV. V was pared by 5 bases and J by 4 bases, with 2 bases of the junction left unmatched. This CDR3 contains 13 residues. DNA of the CDR3: TGTGCCAGCAGCGTAGCGGGGGTAGAGACCCAGTACTTC. It specifies CASSVAGVETQYF.

Concerning this clonotype itself: A much larger clone differs from this one at a single base, so this may be a read error. The CDR3 here is CASSLRYSNQPQHF. CDR3 nucleotide sequence: TGTGCCAGCAGCTTAAGGTATAGCAATCAGCCCCAGCATTTT. The V gene is TRBV7-2, the J gene TRBJ1-5; D is undetermined. CDR1 is SGHTA and CDR2 is FQGNSA in the germline V gene. The V end was cut by 2 bases, the J end by 0 bases, with 5 bases between. The CDR3 spans 14 residues.

A remark on this clonotype: The germline gene is not matched at one end of the junction; a read error may be the cause. This sequence joins TRBV19 and TRBJ1-1; D uncertain. The germline gives CDR1 LNHDA, CDR2 SQIVND (reference sequence). The CDR3 is made up of 12 amino acids. The CDR3 region has the DNA TGTGCCAGTAGTATCCTGAACACTGAAGCTTGCTTT. Protein sequence: CASSILNTEACF.

This clonotype was detected many times. The chain uses TRBV7-8 and TRBJ2-7; TRBD1 matches 7 bases. Trimming cost V 8 bases and J 7 bases; bases outside gene matches: 14. Germline loops: CDR1 SGHVS, CDR2 FQNEAQ. There are 14 residues in the CDR3. The CDR3 nucleotides read TGTGCCAGCGCCCGGGACAGTCCTTCTGGGGAGCAGTACTTC. The encoded protein is CASARDSPSGEQYF. The full variable domain, with the rest looked up from reference TRBV7-8 and TRBJ2-7, is GAGVSQSPRYKVAKRGQDVALRCDPISGHVSLFWYQQALGQGPEFLTYFQNEAQLDKSGLPSDRFFAERPEGSVSTLKIQRTQQEDSAVYLCASARDSPSGEQYFGPGTRLTVT.

V is TRBV6-5 and J is TRBJ1-6, with 8 bases matching TRBD1. Germline loops: CDR1 MNHEY, CDR2 SVGAGI. Trimming removed 8 bases from V and 6 bases from J; junction bases left unmatched: 3. This CDR3 has 13 residues. CDR3 DNA sequence: TGTGCCAGCCGGACAGGGCGTAATTCACCCCTCCACTTT. Translating it yields CASRTGRNSPLHF.

Details on this clonotype: The conserved phenylalanine or tryptophan normally closing the CDR3 is absent here, so this likely arose from a read error. The DNA is left out, because the CDR3 cannot be placed on it with certainty; the CDR3 is given as TCRdb lists it. The chain uses TRBV28 and TRBJ1-1. The CDR3 comprises 12 residues, both ends counted. Germline assignment: CDR1 MDHEN and CDR2 SYDVKM. This CDR3 is CASSPPNTEACY.

This clonotype occurred a few times. The rearrangement uses TRBV18 and TRBJ1-2, with a weak D call TRBD1 (5 bases). Germline-derived CDR1 and CDR2 are KGHSH and LQKENI. V was shortened by 3 bases and J by 4 bases, with 24 bases between the two germline ends. The CDR3 is made up of 18 amino acids. The CDR3 is CASSPPGLVVLGLYGYTF. For the CDR3, the DNA is TGTGCCAGCTCACCGCCGGGGCTCGTAGTGTTGGGGCTCTATGGCTACACCTTC.

This clonotype was counted ten times or more. The chain combines TRBV12-3 or TRBV12-4 with TRBJ1-1; D call uncertain. CDR3 size: 13 residues. Trimming took off 5 bases at V and 4 bases at J, with 11 bases between the two ends. CDR3 bases: TGTGCCAGCAGTAACCGTACCCCCACTGAAGCTTTCTTT. Translated: CASSNRTPTEAFF.

The rearrangement joins TRBV6-1 to TRBJ1-2; no reliable D call. The CDR3 contains 13 residues. Trimming took 2 bases from V and 4 from J, leaving 8 bases between them. Germline V gene lookup returns CDR1 MNHNS and CDR2 SASEGT. The CDR3 DNA follows: TGTGCCAGCAGTGAAAACACGATCTATGGCTACACCTTC. Translating gives CASSENTIYGYTF.

The table lists this clonotype with many counts. The chain is built from TRBV6-2 or TRBV6-3 and TRBJ2-3, with a tentative D call TRBD2 (6 bases). The CDR3 is made up of 17 amino acids. In germline, CDR1 is MNHEY, CDR2 SVGEGT. Trimming cost V 2 bases and J 1 base, with 16 bases left between them. This CDR3 reads CASSYPTRDSRTDTQYF. The DNA for the CDR3 is TGTGCCAGCAGTTACCCCACCCGGGACTCCCGCACAGATACGCAGTATTTT.

In this sample, this clonotype turned up a few times. It may be a read error: a sequence one base away is much more abundant. Because the CDR3 is missing its conserved closing phenylalanine or tryptophan, this is likely a read error. The chain links TRBV28 to TRBJ1-5; tentative D call: TRBD1 (6 bases). Germline V CDR1 and CDR2: MDHEN, SYDVKM. V lost 6 bases to trimming and J lost 0 bases, with 15 bases between them. CDR3 size: 16 residues. The chain's CDR3 is CASSGRTDYSNQPQHL. The CDR3 DNA reads as TGTGCCAGCAGCGGACGGACAGACTATAGCAATCAGCCCCAGCATTTG.

There are many counts of this clonotype. The chain couples TRBV6-5 to TRBJ2-5; 7 bases agree with TRBD1. CDR1 is MNHEY, CDR2 SVGAGI, per germline. This CDR3 is 13 amino acids long. Losses at the gene ends were 9 bases for V and 5 bases for J; bases not matched to a gene: 9. CDR3 sequence: CASFPQGLETQYF. In nucleotides, the CDR3 is TGTGCCAGTTTCCCACAGGGGTTGGAGACCCAGTACTTC.

This clonotype was counted at least ten times. The chain recombines TRBV6-1 with TRBJ2-7; 9 bases map to TRBD2. The ends lost 7 bases at V and 5 bases at J; junction bases unmatched: 15. The CDR3 runs to 16 residues. The germline V gene encodes CDR1 MNHNS and CDR2 SASEGT. In nucleotides, the CDR3 is TGTGCCAGCATCCTTGACGGACTAGCGAAGACCCACGAGCAGTACTTC. Protein: CASILDGLAKTHEQYF.

This clonotype was detected many times. The chain links TRBV11-2 to TRBJ2-5, with unresolved D. In germline, CDR1 is SGHAT, CDR2 FQNNGV. The length of the CDR3 is 14 residues. Trimming took off 2 bases at V and 7 bases at J, with 14 bases between the two ends. CDR3 sequence reads: CASSLPSPVATQYF. The CDR3 DNA follows: TGTGCCAGCAGCTTACCTTCCCCCGTCGCGACCCAGTACTTC.

This clonotype showed up many times. The V and J genes are TRBV24-1 and TRBJ1-5; D gene ambiguous. Germline V gives CDR1 KGHDR, CDR2 SFDVKD. Deletions cut 4 bases from V and 1 base from J, with 7 bases between. The CDR3 totals 14 residues. CDR3 sequence reads: CATSEGRSNQPQHF. CDR3 nucleotides: TGTGCCACCAGTGAGGGTAGGAGCAATCAGCCCCAGCATTTT.

Turning to this clonotype: An end of the junction does not agree with germline; a read error may underlie this. This chain connects TRBV27 to TRBJ2-7; tentative D call: TRBD2 (6 bases). Germline CDR1 MNHEY, CDR2 SMNVEV (reference sequence). This CDR3 comprises 16 residues. The CDR3 spells CASRLARDGYSYKQYF. The DNA for the CDR3 is TGTGCCAGCAGACTAGCCCGGGACGGATACTCCTACAAGCAGTACTTC.

This clonotype was counted at least ten times. The rearrangement joins TRBV20-1 to TRBJ2-7; D may be TRBD2 (5 bases). Germline CDR1 and CDR2: DFQATT and SNEGSKA (reference sequence). This CDR3 is 16 amino acids long. The V and J ends lost 0 bases and 0 bases respectively, with 15 bases between them. CDR3 sequence (DNA): TGCAGTGCTAGAGATGATGACTATTCGAGCTCCTACGAGCAGTACTTC. Its protein product is CSARDDDYSSSYEQYF.

In the case of this clonotype: This may stem from a read error, because a much larger clone lies one nucleotide away. J is TRBJ1-5 and V is TRBV2, with TRBD1 identical over 10 bases. The germline V gene has CDR1 SNHLY and CDR2 FYNNEI. This CDR3 region has 15 residues. The CDR3 DNA reads TGTGCCAGCAGTGGACAGGGGGCGTCTTATCAGCCCCGGCATTTT. This gives the protein CASSGQGASYQPRHF.

The rearrangement uses TRBV27 and TRBJ2-5; 7 bases map to TRBD1. This CDR3 spans 14 amino acids. J was trimmed by 5 bases and V by 4 bases; bases with no gene match: 7. Germline V lookup: CDR1 MNHEY, CDR2 SMNVEV (reference sequence). The CDR3 DNA follows: TGTGCCAGCAGTTCCACAGGGGTACCGGAGACCCAGTACTTC. Translated, it gives CASSSTGVPETQYF.

The gene calls are TRBV3-1 and TRBJ2-5, with D perhaps matching TRBD2 (5 bases). This CDR3 has 14 residues. Germline V gene lookup returns CDR1 LGHDT and CDR2 YNNKEL (reference sequence). V shed 1 base and J shed 7 bases, with 13 bases lying between them. CDR3 sequence: CASSQVGLAGTQYF. In DNA, the CDR3 is TGTGCCAGCAGCCAAGTAGGGCTAGCAGGGACCCAGTACTTC.